This is a list of T cell receptor beta chains from one sample in a study of blood T cell repertoires in COVID-19. Profiled with immunoSEQ multiplex PCR; TCRdb holds only in-frame clones, not every one. The table records roughly 140,000 clones, roughly 82% of them present only once. Material for sequencing was peripheral blood. The receptors were gathered from a woman between 50 and 59 years old in a cohort sampled during active or convalescent COVID-19. Each CDR3 is given with its conserved first and last residue. D genes are given only for firm matches. Clone size, where shown, is once, few, many, or a class for clones that have expanded.

J: TRBJ1-6
V: TRBV6-1
D: NA
size: NA
CDR3: CASSEELESPLHF
DNA: TGTGCCAGCAGTGAAGAGTTAGAGTCACCCCTCCACTTT

J: TRBJ2-7
V: TRBV7-2
D: NA
size: NA
CDR3: CASSPPAGSSYEQYF
DNA: TGTGCCAGCAGCCCACCTGCGGGGAGCTCCTACGAGCAGTACTTC

J: TRBJ2-2
V: TRBV5-6
D: TRBD1
size: once
CDR3: CASSHDRVPSTGELFF
DNA: TGTGCCAGCAGCCATGACAGGGTCCCGAGCACCGGGGAGCTGTTTTTT

J: TRBJ1-3
V: TRBV7-6
D: TRBD1
size: NA
CDR3: CASSLAPGQGVPGYTIYF
DNA: TGTGCCAGCAGCTTAGCTCCGGGACAGGGGGTTCCTGGGTACACCATATATTTT

J: TRBJ1-3
V: TRBV10-3
D: NA
size: NA
CDR3: CAISDLLRVTGNTIYF
DNA: TGTGCCATCAGTGACCTATTGAGGGTTACTGGAAACACCATATATTTT

J: TRBJ2-1
V: TRBV11-3
D: TRBD2
size: NA
CDR3: CASSSAGGGVFNEQFF
DNA: TGTGCCAGCAGCTCTGCCGGCGGGGGGGTATTCAATGAGCAGTTCTTC

J: TRBJ2-1
V: TRBV9
D: TRBD1
size: few
CDR3: CASSGSPRGLNNEQFF
DNA: TGTGCCAGCAGCGGGTCCCCGAGGGGGCTTAACAATGAGCAGTTCTTC

J: TRBJ1-2
V: TRBV11-2
D: NA
size: NA
CDR3: CASSFTGEGYGYTF
DNA: TGTGCCAGCAGCTTTACGGGGGAGGGGTATGGCTACACCTTC

J: TRBJ2-7
V: TRBV27
D: TRBD1
size: NA
CDR3: CASKRQGTYEQYF
DNA: TGTGCCAGCAAAAGACAGGGTACCTACGAGCAGTACTTC

J: TRBJ1-2
V: TRBV6-5
D: NA
size: NA
CDR3: CASSYAAARNYGYTF
DNA: TGTGCCAGCAGTTACGCGGCGGCCCGCAACTATGGCTACACCTTC

J: TRBJ2-2
V: TRBV2
D: NA
size: NA
CDR3: CASSGFGPNTGELFF
DNA: TGTGCCAGCAGTGGCTTTGGCCCGAACACCGGGGAGCTGTTTTTT

J: TRBJ2-7
V: TRBV9
D: NA
size: NA
CDR3: CASSVATGNRYEQYF
DNA: TGTGCCAGCAGCGTAGCTACGGGGAATAGGTACGAGCAGTACTTC

J: TRBJ2-1
V: TRBV7-3
D: TRBD1
size: NA
CDR3: CASSRTGAEYNEQFF
DNA: TGTGCCAGCAGTCGGACAGGAGCCGAATACAATGAGCAGTTCTTC

J: TRBJ2-3
V: TRBV3-1/TRBV3-2
D: NA
size: few
CDR3: CASSRVSSTDTQYF
DNA: TGTGCCAGCAGCCGCGTTTCTAGCACAGATACGCAGTATTTT

J: TRBJ2-7
V: TRBV4-1
D: TRBD2
size: NA
CDR3: CASSQQSGGYYEQYF
DNA: TGCGCCAGCAGCCAACAAAGCGGGGGTTACTACGAGCAGTACTTC

J: TRBJ2-1
V: TRBV7-3
D: NA
size: NA
CDR3: CASSSWPTSYNEQFF
DNA: TGTGCCAGCAGCTCCTGGCCCACCAGCTACAATGAGCAGTTCTTC

J: TRBJ2-3
V: TRBV7-3
D: TRBD1
size: NA
CDR3: CASSLTGTDTQYF
DNA: TGTGCCAGCAGCTTGACAGGGACAGATACGCAGTATTTT

J: TRBJ2-3
V: TRBV24-1
D: TRBD2
size: NA
CDR3: CATSARLAGSTDTQYF
DNA: TGTGCCACCAGTGCACGACTAGCGGGGAGCACAGATACGCAGTATTTT

J: TRBJ2-1
V: TRBV19
D: TRBD1
size: few
CDR3: CASSQTGGQNEQFF
DNA: TGTGCCAGTAGTCAAACAGGGGGCCAGAATGAGCAGTTCTTC

J: TRBJ2-7
V: TRBV5-1
D: NA
size: NA
CDR3: CASSLPSQGPYEQYF
DNA: TGCGCCAGCAGCTTGCCGTCCCAGGGTCCCTACGAGCAGTACTTC

J: TRBJ2-2
V: TRBV7-8
D: NA
size: once
CDR3: CASSLGQGYAGELFF
DNA: TGTGCCAGCAGCTTAGGGCAGGGGTACGCCGGGGAGCTGTTTTTT

J: TRBJ2-1
V: TRBV5-1
D: TRBD2
size: NA
CDR3: CASSRTSGGNNEQFF
DNA: TGCGCCAGCAGCCGGACTAGCGGGGGGAACAATGAGCAGTTCTTC

J: TRBJ2-4
V: TRBV3-1/TRBV3-2
D: TRBD2
size: few
CDR3: CASSQELTAGGGDIQYF
DNA: TGTGCCAGCAGCCAAGAACTAACCGCGGGGGGCGGAGACATTCAGTACTTC

J: TRBJ1-2
V: TRBV18
D: TRBD1
size: NA
CDR3: CASSNRGYGYTF
DNA: TGTGCCAGCTCAAACAGGGGGTATGGCTACACCTTC

J: TRBJ1-3
V: TRBV7-2
D: NA
size: NA
CDR3: CASSVRTINSGNTIYF
DNA: TGTGCCAGCAGCGTGAGGACAATTAACTCTGGAAACACCATATATTTT

J: TRBJ1-1
V: TRBV11-2
D: NA
size: NA
CDR3: CASSLAGDTEAFF
DNA: TGTGCCAGCAGCTTAGCGGGGGACACTGAAGCTTTCTTT

J: TRBJ2-2
V: TRBV19
D: TRBD2
size: NA
CDR3: CASSMRAGGTGELFF
DNA: TGTGCCAGTAGTATGAGAGCGGGGGGGACCGGGGAGCTGTTTTTT

J: TRBJ2-7
V: TRBV29-1
D: NA
size: NA
CDR3: CSYRESEHYGQYF
DNA: TGCAGCTACAGGGAATCGGAACACTACGGGCAGTACTTC

J: TRBJ2-1
V: TRBV4-1
D: TRBD2
size: NA
CDR3: CASSHLAGGNNEQFF
DNA: TGCGCCAGCAGCCATCTAGCGGGGGGGAACAATGAGCAGTTCTTC